These 23 T cell receptor beta chains were all obtained from the same sample, sequenced in a study of blood T cells in healthy people across ages. A second roughly 7 to 12 cycle PCR used barcoded and J-beta primers. TCRdb itself ran the 5' RACE reads through MiXCR, one entry per CDR3 protein. Counted here are 1.4 million to 1.5 million distinct CDR3 sequences, 40% to 50% occurring once; the ten biggest clones make up roughly 7.9%. Sequenced material: blood. The source of these receptors is a woman under 30 in good health.

This clonotype was recorded once. The rearrangement links TRBV20-1 to TRBJ2-1, with 14 bases that match TRBD2. The length of the CDR3 is 15 residues. Germline CDR1 and CDR2: DFQATT and SNEGSKA (reference sequence). V lost 3 bases, J lost 8 bases, and 6 bases stayed unmatched. The CDR3 here is CSARQGTSGGDEQFF. In nucleotides, the CDR3 is TGCAGTGCTAGGCAGGGGACTAGCGGGGGTGATGAGCAGTTCTTC.

This clonotype was counted a few times. The J gene is TRBJ2-7, the V gene TRBV10-3; perhaps TRBD1 as D (5 bases). CDR3 length equals 14 residues. Germline loops: CDR1 ENHRY, CDR2 SYGVKD. The V end lost 6 bases, the J end lost 0 bases, and 12 bases lay between the germline ends. CDR3 sequence: CAISQQDYSYEQYF. The DNA for the CDR3 is TGTGCCATCAGCCAACAGGATTACTCCTACGAGCAGTACTTC.

The chain carries TRBV6-5 and TRBJ2-1; TRBD1 matches 9 bases. Germline V gene data show CDR1 as MNHEY and CDR2 as SVGAGI. Trimming removed 0 bases from V and 6 bases from J; junction bases left unmatched: 3. CDR3 length: 15 residues. CDR3 sequence: CASSYSGQGLNEQFF. In nucleotides, the CDR3 is TGTGCCAGCAGTTACTCGGGACAGGGTCTCAATGAGCAGTTCTTC.

In this sample, this clonotype turned up a few times. This chain connects TRBV5-6 to TRBJ2-5; D not certain. Between the trimmed V and J ends, which lost 2 bases and 3 bases, there was a span of 11 bases. This CDR3 contains 14 residues. Per the germline V gene, CDR1 is SGHDT and CDR2 is YYEEEE. CDR3 DNA: TGTGCCAGCAGCTTTATCGGTCCTGAAGAGACCCAGTACTTC. It translates to CASSFIGPEETQYF.

The chain combines TRBV27 with TRBJ2-5, with 10 bases aligning to TRBD1. The V gene's germline CDR1 is MNHEY and CDR2 SMNVEV (reference sequence). V lost 4 bases, J lost 7 bases, and 9 bases stayed unmatched. The length of the CDR3 is 15 residues. Written as DNA, the CDR3 is TGTGCCAGCAGTTCCCCCGACAGGGGGCTTGTGACCCAGTACTTC. It translates to CASSSPDRGLVTQYF.

This clonotype was counted between two and nine times. The V gene is TRBV7-9, the J gene TRBJ2-7; TRBD1 matches 7 bases. The length of the CDR3 is 18 residues. Germline values: CDR1 SEHNR, CDR2 FQNEAQ (reference sequence). The J segment lost 1 base and the V segment lost 2 bases, leaving 14 bases of the junction unmatched. CDR3 bases: TGTGCCAGCAGCTTAAGGGATCGACAGGGTCGGAGGTCCTACGAGCAGTACTTC. Translated, it gives CASSLRDRQGRRSYEQYF.

V is TRBV20-1 and J is TRBJ2-5; 10 bases are a match to TRBD2. V lost 0 bases to trimming and J lost 2 bases; unmatched junction nucleotides: 6. The length of the CDR3 is 16 residues. Germline-derived CDR1 and CDR2 are DFQATT and SNEGSKA (reference sequence). CDR3 in DNA: TGCAGTGCTAGAGAGGCTAGCGGGGGACTACAAGAGACCCAGTACTTC. Translating gives CSAREASGGLQETQYF.

V is TRBV7-6 and J is TRBJ1-1; TRBD1 matches 7 bases. The ends lost 5 bases at V and 5 bases at J; junction bases unmatched: 14. Germline-derived CDR1 and CDR2 are SGHVS and FNYEAQ. This CDR3 comprises 16 residues. CDR3 protein: CASSTDRTGGKTEAFF. The CDR3 nucleotides read TGTGCCAGCAGCACGGATCGGACAGGCGGGAAAACTGAAGCTTTCTTT.

Only a few counts were recorded for this clonotype. The chain recombines TRBV20-1 with TRBJ2-4, with a weak D call TRBD2 (6 bases). The J call is in doubt because the DNA end fits TRBJ2-7 better. This CDR3 region has 11 residues. Germline assignment: CDR1 DFQATT and CDR2 SNEGSKA (reference sequence). The CDR3 loop reads CSAGRGTEQYF. The DNA for the CDR3 is TGCAGTGCCGGGCGGGGAACCGAGCAGTACTTC.

The V call is TRBV21-1, the J call TRBJ1-5; the DNA was not used to check the table's D call, TRBD1. TRBV21-1 is listed as a pseudogene. The CDR3 totals 19 residues. CDR3 bases: TGTGCCAGCCCCGGACCGGGGGACAGGGGTGCAAGGGGCAATCAGCCCCAGCATTTT. Translated: CASPGPGDRGARGNQPQHF.

The chain joins TRBV20-1 to TRBJ2-5; 10 bases are shared with TRBD1. Germline CDR1 DFQATT, CDR2 SNEGSKA (reference sequence). V trimming: 2 bases; J trimming: 11 bases; junction bases outside the gene matches: 17. The CDR3 is made up of 16 amino acids. CDR3 sequence reads: CSARLSGTGVENEQYF. The CDR3, as DNA: TGCAGTGCTAGATTGAGCGGGACAGGGGTGGAGAATGAGCAGTACTTC.

This clonotype was seen only a few times. The chain carries TRBV5-4 and TRBJ1-4; D ambiguous. V lost 4 bases and J lost 4, with 11 bases in between. From germline, CDR1 is SGHNT and CDR2 YYREEE (reference sequence). This CDR3 contains 14 residues. CDR3 coding DNA: TGTGCCAGCAGCCTCGGACGGATTAATGAAAAACTGTTTTTT. This codes for CASSLGRINEKLFF.

The rearrangement joins TRBV27 to TRBJ2-7, with 12 bases matching TRBD2. The CDR3 length is 20 residues. The germline V gene has CDR1 MNHEY and CDR2 SMNVEV (reference sequence). Trimming took 1 base from V and 5 from J; bases not matched to a gene: 18. CDR3 residues: CASSLLGLGRRLAGDNEQYF. CDR3 nucleotides: TGTGCCAGCAGTTTATTGGGGTTGGGGCGGAGACTAGCGGGAGATAACGAGCAGTACTTC.

The chain carries TRBV30 and TRBJ2-1; D possibly corresponds to TRBD2 (6 bases). The CDR3 loop spans 13 amino acids. V was trimmed by 2 bases and J by 6 bases, leaving 11 bases between them. The V gene's germline CDR1 is GTSNPN and CDR2 SVGIG (reference sequence). This CDR3 is CAWSPAGTNEQFF. Here the CDR3 DNA reads TGTGCCTGGAGTCCGGCGGGGACCAATGAGCAGTTCTTC. Using reference TRBV30 and TRBJ2-1 for the parts outside the CDR3, the full variable domain is SQTIHQWPATLVQPVGSPLSLECTVEGTSNPNLYWYRQAAGRGLQLLFYSVGIGQISSEVPQNLSASRPQDRQFILSSKKLLLSDSGFYLCAWSPAGTNEQFFGPGTRLTVL.

This chain links TRBV6-6 with TRBJ2-1; D is undetermined. The germline V gene encodes CDR1 MNHNY and CDR2 SVGAGI (reference sequence). The CDR3 is 12 amino acids. V was clipped by 8 bases and J by 10 bases, with 15 bases between them. The CDR3 spells CASGEEKIEQFF. The DNA for the CDR3 is TGTGCCAGCGGCGAAGAGAAAATAGAGCAGTTCTTC.

This chain links TRBV6-5 with TRBJ2-5, with D uncertain. V was pared by 5 bases and J by 3 bases, with 10 bases between. Germline CDR1 and CDR2: MNHEY and SVGAGI. The CDR3 has 13 residues. This CDR3 reads CASSAGRKETQYF. CDR3 DNA: TGTGCCAGCAGTGCCGGGCGGAAAGAGACCCAGTACTTC.

The chain links TRBV11-1 to TRBJ2-1; D is perhaps TRBD2 (5 bases). Per the germline V gene, CDR1 is SGHAT and CDR2 is FQDESV (reference sequence). V was cut by 1 base and J by 0 bases, with 10 bases left in between. This CDR3 spans 16 amino acids. CDR3 protein: CASSLGTDHSYNEQFF. CDR3 coding DNA: TGTGCCAGCAGCTTAGGGACTGACCACTCCTACAATGAGCAGTTCTTC.

J is TRBJ1-2 and V is TRBV6-6; D is undetermined. Between the trimmed V and J ends, which lost 6 bases and 5 bases, there was a span of 10 bases. The CDR3 length is 12 residues. The germline V gene has CDR1 MNHNY and CDR2 SVGAGI (reference sequence). DNA of the CDR3: TGTGCCAGCAGGCCTGACGGGTATGGCTACACCTTC. This sequence encodes CASRPDGYGYTF.

The chain couples TRBV5-5 to TRBJ2-1, with 7 positions matching TRBD2. The V segment lost 4 bases and the J segment 7 bases; nucleotides outside the gene matches: 11. The CDR3 is made up of 15 amino acids. Germline V gene sequence: CDR1 SGHKS, CDR2 YYEKEE (reference sequence). As DNA, the CDR3 is TGTGCCAGCAGCCTACTCGGTGGGGGAGGGAATGAGCAGTTCTTC. This codes for CASSLLGGGGNEQFF.

V usage is TRBV6-5 and J usage is TRBJ2-7; 7 nucleotides agree with TRBD2. Losses at the gene ends were 4 bases for V and 4 bases for J; bases not matched to a gene: 7. The CDR3 extends over 14 amino acids. Per germline, CDR1 MNHEY and CDR2 SVGAGI. The CDR3 protein is CASSWLGEGYEQYF. The CDR3 DNA reads as TGTGCCAGCAGTTGGCTCGGGGAGGGGTACGAGCAGTACTTC.

The genes are TRBV20-1 and TRBJ1-4; TRBD1 agrees at 9 bases. The germline V gene encodes CDR1 DFQATT and CDR2 SNEGSKA (reference sequence). With V trimmed by 0 bases and J by 6 bases, 5 bases remained unmatched. CDR3 length: 15 amino acids. The chain's CDR3 is CSARDLRTGDEKLFF. CDR3 bases: TGCAGTGCTAGAGATCTAAGGACAGGGGATGAAAAACTGTTTTTT.

Notes on this clonotype: One junction end does not reproduce the germline sequence, and a read error may be involved. The chain recombines TRBV3-1 with TRBJ2-1; the D is unclear. This CDR3 comprises 11 residues. In germline, CDR1 is LGHDT, CDR2 YNNKEL (reference sequence). CDR3 DNA sequence: TGTGCCAGCAGCCTTAACAATGGGCAGTTCTTC. It translates to CASSLNNGQFF.

The chain carries TRBV4-2 and TRBJ2-7; 9 bases line up with TRBD2. The CDR3 runs to 16 residues. Unmatched junction bases numbered 15, after V lost 5 bases and J lost 7 bases. The germline gives CDR1 LGHNA, CDR2 YNFKEQ. CDR3 DNA sequence: TGTGCCAGCAGCTCCACGAGCGGGGGGTCGAGAGATGAGCAGTACTTC. Translating it yields CASSSTSGGSRDEQYF.